A single sample gave rise to the 25 T cell receptor beta chains below, sequenced in a study of T cell responses to AZD1222 COVID-19 vaccine. The table came from immunoSEQ multiplex PCR; TCRdb's copy has only in-frame clones and leaves some out. Among 150,000 to 200,000 clones listed, approximately 90% were seen once. Sequenced material: peripheral blood, taken on day 0 of AZD1222 vaccination. The receptors derive from an adult in good health.

The chain uses TRBV9 and TRBJ2-1, with D possibly TRBD2 on 5 matching bases. The V and J ends lost 3 bases and 3 bases respectively, with 10 bases between them. The CDR3 is made up of 14 amino acids. Per the germline V gene, CDR1 is SGDLS and CDR2 is YYNGEE. The CDR3, as DNA: TGTGCCAGCAGCGCCGCTAGCCTCTACAATGAGCAGTTCTTC. As protein: CASSAASLYNEQFF.

The CDR3 DNA is TGTGCCAGCACCCCTCTGCCGGGAGGTGAAAAACTGTTTTTT. Protein product: CASTPLPGGEKLFF. J is TRBJ1-4 and V is TRBV7-9; unclear D gene. Trimming removed 7 bases at V and 7 bases at J, with 16 bases between. The CDR3 covers 14 residues. Per germline, CDR1 SEHNR and CDR2 FQNEAQ (reference sequence).

V and J are TRBV24-1 and TRBJ1-4; no clear D. The V and J ends lost 5 bases and 4 bases respectively, with 16 bases between them. The CDR3 loop spans 16 amino acids. The germline V gene encodes CDR1 KGHDR and CDR2 SFDVKD. The CDR3 DNA reads TGTGCCACCAGTGGGGTCGCCGCGTACCTTAATGAAAAACTGTTTTTT. Translation: CATSGVAAYLNEKLFF.

This chain uses TRBV18 with TRBJ2-1; 11 nucleotides line up with TRBD2. Germline values: CDR1 KGHSH, CDR2 LQKENI. The CDR3 consists of 15 residues. V shed 2 bases and J 5 bases; nucleotides not matched to a gene: 2. CDR3 bases: TGTGCCAGCTCACCATTTAGCGGGAGGGACAATGAGCAGTTCTTC. This sequence encodes CASSPFSGRDNEQFF. The full variable domain, rest sourced from reference TRBV18 and TRBJ2-1, is NAGVMQNPRHLVRRRGQEARLRCSPMKGHSHVYWYRQLPEEGLKFMVYLQKENIIDESGMPKERFSAEFPKEGPSILRIQQVVRGDSAAYFCASSPFSGRDNEQFFGPGTRLTVL.

The chain uses TRBV2 and TRBJ1-1; D remains ambiguous. CDR3 length: 13 residues. Germline CDR1 SNHLY, CDR2 FYNNEI. Trimming stripped 6 bases from V and 7 bases from J, with 15 bases between. The CDR3 loop is CASRNGSYFEAFF. In DNA, the CDR3 is TGTGCCAGCAGGAACGGGTCCTACTTTGAAGCTTTCTTT.

This chain links TRBV7-9 with TRBJ1-1; D not certain. The CDR3 consists of 14 residues. Germline V gene sequence: CDR1 SEHNR, CDR2 FQNEAQ (reference sequence). V was cut by 1 base and J by 1 base, with 7 bases left in between. CDR3 region: CASSLDAANTEAFF. DNA of the CDR3: TGTGCCAGCAGCTTAGATGCAGCGAACACTGAAGCTTTCTTT.

CDR3 DNA: TGCAGTGCTAGTCAAAGGGAACCTTACGAGCAGTACTTC. It is translated as CSASQREPYEQYF. This chain links TRBV20-1 with TRBJ2-7; no clear D. This CDR3 region has 13 residues. The V and J ends lost 3 bases and 4 bases respectively, with 13 bases between them. CDR1 is DFQATT, CDR2 SNEGSKA, per germline (reference sequence).

This sequence joins TRBV9 and TRBJ1-3, with D maybe TRBD1 (6 bases). With 2 bases removed from V and 0 bases from J, the gap between germline ends came to 12 bases. The CDR3 has 16 amino acids. Germline V lookup: CDR1 SGDLS, CDR2 YYNGEE. As DNA, the CDR3 is TGTGCCAGCAGCGTGAACAGGGATACCTCTGGAAACACCATATATTTT. It yields the protein CASSVNRDTSGNTIYF.

This clone was recorded once. The chain is built from TRBV19 and TRBJ1-3, with a tentative D call TRBD1 (6 bases). Between the trimmed V and J ends, which lost 6 bases and 0 bases, there was a span of 9 bases. This CDR3 is built from 14 residues. CDR1 is LNHDA and CDR2 is SQIVND in the germline V gene (reference sequence). The CDR3 spells CASSNRDSGNTIYF. Here the CDR3 DNA reads TGTGCCAGTAGCAACAGGGACTCTGGAAACACCATATATTTT.

V is TRBV6-6 and J is TRBJ1-4; D may be TRBD1 (5 bases). Trimming pared 2 bases from V and 3 bases from J, leaving 7 bases between. The CDR3 sequence is 14 residues long. The germline gives CDR1 MNHNY, CDR2 SVGAGI (reference sequence). CDR3 in DNA: TGTGCCAGCAGTTACAGGGGCTCTAATGAAAAACTGTTTTTT. This translates into CASSYRGSNEKLFF.

V is TRBV5-1 and J is TRBJ1-1, with a possible D match to TRBD1 (6 bases). Germline CDR1 reads SGHRS; CDR2 reads YFSETQ. The CDR3 length is 15 residues. With 2 bases removed from V and 2 bases from J, the gap between germline ends came to 13 bases. The CDR3 protein is CASSFTGHINTEAFF. The CDR3 bases are TGCGCCAGCAGCTTCACAGGGCACATTAACACTGAAGCTTTCTTT.

The rearrangement uses TRBV4-3 and TRBJ2-1; 13 nucleotides line up with TRBD2. This CDR3 region has 18 residues. With 4 bases clipped from V and 8 bases from J, the junction kept 14 bases outside the gene matches. Germline V lookup: CDR1 LGHNA, CDR2 YSLEER. The CDR3, as DNA: TGCGCCAGCAGCCCACGGACCCCGGGACTAGCGGGATCAGATGAGCAGTTCTTC. Amino acids: CASSPRTPGLAGSDEQFF.

V is TRBV27 and J is TRBJ1-5, with D unclear. Germline CDR1 MNHEY, CDR2 SMNVEV (reference sequence). V was shortened by 2 bases and J by 5 bases, with 10 bases between the two germline ends. This CDR3 contains 14 residues. CDR3 sequence reads: CASSLTLADQPQHF. The CDR3 nucleotides are TGTGCCAGCAGTTTAACCTTGGCGGATCAGCCCCAGCATTTT.

This clone was seen just once. The CDR3 sequence: CASSLNSGTRLYEQFF. CDR3 nucleotides: TGTGCCAGCAGCTTAAATTCCGGGACTAGGCTCTATGAGCAGTTCTTC. The gene calls are TRBV7-3 and TRBJ2-1; TRBD2 matches 8 bases. V was pared by 1 base and J by 8 bases, with 10 bases of the junction left unmatched. Germline V CDR1 and CDR2: SGHTA, FQGTGA. The CDR3 consists of 16 residues.

The chain uses TRBV7-2 and TRBJ2-2, with TRBD1 matching over 9 bases. This CDR3 contains 16 residues. Germline CDR1 is SGHTA and CDR2 is FQGNSA. J was trimmed by 5 bases and V by 8 bases; bases with no gene match: 12. The CDR3 here is CASQLILGTGTGELFF. Written as DNA, the CDR3 is TGTGCCAGCCAATTGATTCTAGGGACAGGGACCGGGGAGCTGTTTTTT.

The J gene is TRBJ2-1, the V gene TRBV11-2; D might be TRBD2 (6 bases). V shed 5 bases and J shed 4 bases, with 15 bases lying between them. This CDR3 spans 15 amino acids. Germline lookup yields CDR1 SGHAT and CDR2 FQNNGV. The CDR3 region has the DNA TGTGCCAGCAGCCCGAGTGGGACTCATTACAATGAGCAGTTCTTC. This translates into CASSPSGTHYNEQFF.

This chain joins TRBV2 and TRBJ1-5; D is uncertain. Between the trimmed V and J ends, which lost 6 bases and 7 bases, there was a span of 19 bases. Germline-derived CDR1 and CDR2 are SNHLY and FYNNEI. The CDR3 length is 15 residues. The CDR3 loop reads CASSTRRPAGQPQHF. The CDR3 nucleotides are TGTGCCAGCAGCACCAGGCGGCCGGCGGGGCAGCCCCAGCATTTT.

The chain links TRBV24-1 to TRBJ1-2, with D perhaps matching TRBD1 (5 bases). The length of the CDR3 is 15 residues. Germline V gene sequence: CDR1 KGHDR, CDR2 SFDVKD. Trimming removed 0 bases at V and 8 bases at J, with 15 bases between. CDR3 nucleotide sequence: TGTGCCACCAGTGATTTGCCTCAGGGCGTAGAGGGCTACACCTTC. This codes for CATSDLPQGVEGYTF.

The chain uses TRBV28 and TRBJ2-7; D unclear. CDR1 is MDHEN, CDR2 SYDVKM, per germline. The CDR3 length is 11 residues. Trimming left V 6 bases short and J 4 bases short, with 7 bases between. The CDR3 reads CASRQNYEQYF. The CDR3 DNA follows: TGTGCCAGCAGACAAAATTACGAGCAGTACTTC. Full variable domain (outside the CDR3, taken from reference TRBV28 and TRBJ2-7): DVKVTQSSRYLVKRTGEKVFLECVQDMDHENMFWYRQDPGLGLRLIYFSYDVKMKEKGDIPEGYSVSREKKERFSLILESASTNQTSMYLCASRQNYEQYFGPGTRLTVT.

The rearrangement uses TRBV2 and TRBJ1-3; the D is unclear. The CDR3 runs 18 residues. Trimming removed 2 bases from V and 0 bases from J, with 17 bases in between. Germline loops: CDR1 SNHLY, CDR2 FYNNEI. The CDR3 reads CASSETLLSSYSGNTIYF. The CDR3, as DNA: TGTGCCAGCAGTGAAACCCTGCTCAGTTCCTACTCTGGAAACACCATATATTTT.

The chain joins TRBV4-3 to TRBJ1-2, with 9 positions matching TRBD1. CDR1 LGHNA and CDR2 YSLEER come from the germline V gene. This CDR3 region has 18 residues. The J segment lost 3 bases and the V segment lost 4 bases, leaving 15 bases of the junction unmatched. The chain's CDR3 is CASSPNSPQGAFDYGYTF. The CDR3 coding sequence is TGCGCCAGCAGCCCGAACTCCCCACAGGGGGCCTTCGACTATGGCTACACCTTC.

V usage is TRBV10-3 and J usage is TRBJ1-5; D is unclear. This CDR3 spans 14 amino acids. V was clipped by 4 bases and J by 5 bases, with 12 bases between them. The germline gives CDR1 ENHRY, CDR2 SYGVKD. This CDR3 reads CAISGRHEDQPQHF. The DNA for the CDR3 is TGTGCCATCAGTGGGCGCCATGAGGATCAGCCCCAGCATTTT.

There are a few counts of this clone. V is TRBV25-1 and J is TRBJ2-1, with D possibly TRBD2 on 6 matching bases. V lost 1 base, J lost 6 bases, and 13 bases lay in between. The CDR3 runs 15 residues. CDR1 and CDR2 (germline): MGHDK, SYGVNS. The CDR3 loop reads CASSEFGGVGNEQFF. CDR3 coding DNA: TGTGCCAGCAGTGAATTCGGCGGGGTGGGCAATGAGCAGTTCTTC.

The chain combines TRBV7-2 with TRBJ1-2; 7 nucleotides line up with TRBD1. The CDR3 contains 12 residues. Germline V gene data show CDR1 as SGHTA and CDR2 as FQGNSA. The V gene end was trimmed by 5 bases and the J gene end by 8 bases; junction bases not matched to a gene: 5. The CDR3: CASSLDRAGYTF. The CDR3 bases are TGTGCCAGCAGCCTTGACAGGGCCGGCTACACCTTC.

The CDR3, as DNA: TGTGCCAGCAGCTTAGCTTGGGAGGACGGTGGCTACACCTTC. This encodes CASSLAWEDGGYTF. V and J are TRBV7-9 and TRBJ1-2; D remains ambiguous. Trimming removed 0 bases at V and 7 bases at J, with 12 bases between. The CDR3 is 14 amino acids. Germline CDR1 is SEHNR and CDR2 is FQNEAQ (reference sequence). Full variable domain (missing parts from reference TRBV7-9 and TRBJ1-2): DTGVSQNPRHKITKRGQNVTFRCDPISEHNRLYWYRQTLGQGPEFLTYFQNEAQLEKSRLLSDRFSAERPKGSFSTLEIQRTEQGDSAMYLCASSLAWEDGGYTFGSGTRLTVV.